One sample yielded the 29 T cell receptor beta chains listed below, sequenced in a study of cytomegalovirus exposure and HLA in healthy donors. Vbeta (60) and Jbeta (13) primers were used in the PCR. Profiled with immunoSEQ multiplex PCR; TCRdb holds only in-frame clones, not every one. The sample has about 200,000 clones, 81% seen once; the top ten hold around 2%. Sequences were obtained from PBMCs. These TCRs come from a man aged 18 to 35 in good health and CMV-seronegative.

CDR3 in DNA: TGTGCCAGCAGTCGTTATGAGCGGGAGATCGGTGAGCAGTACTTC. Translated, it gives CASSRYEREIGEQYF. J is TRBJ2-7 and V is TRBV28, with 8 bases identical to TRBD2. The germline CDR1 and CDR2 sequences are MDHEN and SYDVKM. The junction had 13 bases not matched to a gene; V was cut back by 5 bases and J by 7 bases. The CDR3 consists of 15 residues.

The chain combines TRBV9 with TRBJ1-2; 9 bases map to TRBD1. CDR3 length: 17 amino acids. Germline CDR1 reads SGDLS; CDR2 reads YYNGEE. V dropped 5 bases and J dropped 5; count of bases not matched to a gene: 16. CDR3 in DNA: TGTGCCAGCAGGGAAATAAGGACAGGGGACCCCCTATATGGCTACACCTTC. Residues: CASREIRTGDPLYGYTF.

The chain recombines TRBV5-4 with TRBJ2-5; 9 bases agree with TRBD2. Judging by the DNA end, TRBJ2-7 fits better; the J call may be wrong. The germline V gene encodes CDR1 SGHNT and CDR2 YYREEE (reference sequence). The CDR3 runs 15 residues. CDR3 residues: CASSFKREASYEQYF. The CDR3 DNA is TGTGCCAGCAGCTTTAAGCGGGAGGCCTCCTACGAGCAGTACTTC.

V gene TRBV6-1 combines with J gene TRBJ1-2; 8 bases fit TRBD1. After removal of 1 base from V and 8 bases from J, the junction contained 6 bases not matched to a gene. The CDR3 is 14 amino acids. Germline V gene sequence: CDR1 MNHNS, CDR2 SASEGT. The CDR3 DNA follows: TGTGCCAGCAGTGAAGGACGGACAGGGACGGGCTACACCTTC. Its translation is CASSEGRTGTGYTF.

V gene TRBV7-2 combines with J gene TRBJ2-5, with a weak D call TRBD1 (5 bases). The DNA end is more similar to TRBJ2-7, so the J call may be wrong. CDR1 and CDR2 (germline): SGHTA, FQGNSA. The CDR3 length is 14 residues. The DNA for the CDR3 is TGTGCCAGCAGCTTAACCCAGGGTGCATACGAGCAGTACTTC. It yields the protein CASSLTQGAYEQYF.

The genes are TRBV27 and TRBJ2-2; 8 bases are a match to TRBD1. This CDR3 is built from 17 residues. Germline-derived CDR1 and CDR2 are MNHEY and SMNVEV (reference sequence). The junction had 8 bases not matched to a gene; V was cut back by 1 base and J by 4 bases. CDR3 region: CASSLFPDRVFTGELFF. In DNA, the CDR3 is TGTGCCAGCAGTTTATTCCCGGACAGGGTCTTCACCGGGGAGCTGTTTTTT.

CDR3 residues: CASSLGSGNYGYTF. The CDR3 region has the DNA TGTGCCAGTAGTCTCGGGAGTGGGAACTATGGCTACACCTTC. The chain combines TRBV19 with TRBJ1-2; D gene uncertain. CDR3 length equals 14 residues. Germline V gives CDR1 LNHDA, CDR2 SQIVND (reference sequence). The V and J ends lost 5 bases and 2 bases respectively, with 12 bases between them.

Here the CDR3 reads CASSPPGSQFSTQYF. The DNA of the CDR3 is TGTGCCAGCAGTCCCCCAGGAAGCCAATTTTCGACCCAGTACTTC. The V call is TRBV6-5, the J call TRBJ2-5; no clear D. From germline, CDR1 is MNHEY and CDR2 SVGAGI. V was pared by 5 bases and J by 7 bases, with 20 bases between. The CDR3 has 15 amino acids.

The rearrangement links TRBV5-5 to TRBJ1-2, with D unclear. Germline CDR1 is SGHKS and CDR2 is YYEKEE (reference sequence). With 1 base removed from V and 2 bases from J, the gap between germline ends came to 6 bases. There are 13 residues in the CDR3. The CDR3 is CASSLNSNYGYTF. The CDR3 nucleotides are TGTGCCAGCAGCTTGAACAGCAACTATGGCTACACCTTC.

The chain links TRBV5-4 to TRBJ2-5; 9 bases line up with TRBD1. There are 16 residues in the CDR3. Per the germline V gene, CDR1 is SGHNT and CDR2 is YYREEE (reference sequence). J gave up 2 bases and V 3 bases, and 8 bases lay outside the gene matches. The CDR3 bases are TGTGCCAGCAGCTCCCGGGACAGGGTTCTTCAAGAGACCCAGTACTTC. Translated, it gives CASSSRDRVLQETQYF.

V gene TRBV5-1 combines with J gene TRBJ1-2; possibly TRBD1 for D (5 bases). V shed 0 bases and J shed 4 bases, with 10 bases lying between them. Germline CDR1 reads SGHRS; CDR2 reads YFSETQ. There are 14 residues in the CDR3. For the CDR3, the DNA is TGCGCCAGCAGCTTGGCGGAGGGGATCTATGGCTACACCTTC. Encoded protein: CASSLAEGIYGYTF.

The chain has TRBV4-1 and TRBJ2-7; 7 nucleotides match TRBD1. The germline gives CDR1 MGHRA, CDR2 YSYEKL. With 2 bases clipped from V and 7 bases from J, the junction kept 14 bases outside the gene matches. This CDR3 contains 16 residues. The CDR3 DNA follows: TGCGCCAGCAGCCAAAACCGATGGGCGACAGGGCTTGAGCAGTACTTC. Translated: CASSQNRWATGLEQYF.

This clone has only a few counts. This chain uses TRBV4-3 with TRBJ1-3; tentative D call: TRBD1 (6 bases). Germline CDR1 is LGHNA and CDR2 is YSLEER. V was trimmed by 0 bases and J by 4 bases, leaving 13 bases between them. The CDR3 runs 16 residues. The CDR3 loop is CASSQDYGGEGNTIYF. The CDR3 region has the DNA TGCGCCAGCAGCCAAGACTATGGGGGCGAGGGAAACACCATATATTTT.

V and J are TRBV18 and TRBJ2-5, with D possibly matching TRBD1 (6 bases). CDR3 size: 16 residues. In germline, CDR1 is KGHSH, CDR2 LQKENI. Between the trimmed V and J ends, which lost 0 bases and 2 bases, there was a span of 13 bases. CDR3 in DNA: TGTGCCAGCTCACCACCGATAAGTACAGGGCAAGAGACCCAGTACTTC. As protein: CASSPPISTGQETQYF.

This chain joins TRBV27 and TRBJ1-5; no clear D gene. Per the germline V gene, CDR1 is MNHEY and CDR2 is SMNVEV (reference sequence). The CDR3 length is 14 residues. The germline V and J ends were trimmed by 0 bases and 6 bases, with 9 bases remaining between them. The CDR3 sequence is CASSLSSVFQPQHF. CDR3 DNA sequence: TGTGCCAGCAGTTTATCGAGTGTCTTTCAGCCCCAGCATTTT.

The chain carries TRBV7-9 and TRBJ2-1; 11 bases are a match to TRBD2. J lost 6 bases, V lost 5 bases, and 9 bases had no gene match. Germline V gene sequence: CDR1 SEHNR, CDR2 FQNEAQ (reference sequence). CDR3 length: 16 residues. The CDR3 bases are TGTGCCAGCAGCATCCCTATAGCGGGAGGGGTCAATGAGCAGTTCTTC. Amino acids: CASSIPIAGGVNEQFF. The variable domain in full, with the rest retrieved from reference TRBV7-9 and TRBJ2-1, is DTGVSQNPRHKITKRGQNVTFRCDPISEHNRLYWYRQTLGQGPEFLTYFQNEAQLEKSRLLSDRFSAERPKGSFSTLEIQRTEQGDSAMYLCASSIPIAGGVNEQFFGPGTRLTVL.

The chain couples TRBV18 to TRBJ1-4; 7 bases map to TRBD1. V lost 3 bases, J lost 8 bases, and 9 bases stayed unmatched. There are 15 residues in the CDR3. Germline assignment: CDR1 KGHSH and CDR2 LQKENI. CDR3 amino acids: CASSPRQGVEEKLFF. The CDR3 nucleotides read TGTGCCAGCTCACCGCGGCAGGGGGTTGAGGAAAAACTGTTTTTT.

The chain has TRBV2 and TRBJ2-5; 13 bases line up with TRBD2. The length of the CDR3 is 14 residues. V dropped 8 bases and J dropped 2; count of bases not matched to a gene: 2. Looked up from germline, CDR1 is SNHLY and CDR2 is FYNNEI. The chain's CDR3 is CASRLAGGQETQYF. The CDR3, as DNA: TGTGCCAGCCGACTAGCGGGGGGACAAGAGACCCAGTACTTC.

A single count supports this clone. The chain links TRBV29-1 to TRBJ2-3; 10 nucleotides line up with TRBD2. The CDR3 sequence is 15 residues long. Trimming took 0 bases from V and 6 from J; bases not matched to a gene: 6. Germline CDR1 reads SQVTM; CDR2 reads ANQGSEA. The DNA of the CDR3 is TGCAGCGTTGAAGATCTAGCGGGGGTTTTTGATACGCAGTATTTT. Protein product: CSVEDLAGVFDTQYF.

The chain recombines TRBV20-1 with TRBJ2-3, with D uncertain. V was clipped by 0 bases and J by 14 bases, with 12 bases between them. This CDR3 comprises 11 residues. Per the germline V gene, CDR1 is DFQATT and CDR2 is SNEGSKA (reference sequence). As DNA, the CDR3 is TGCAGTGCTAGAGAAGACACAGTTCTGTATTTT. Translating gives CSAREDTVLYF.

The rearrangement uses TRBV19 and TRBJ2-3; 7 bases match TRBD2. The germline gives CDR1 LNHDA, CDR2 SQIVND (reference sequence). This CDR3 comprises 15 residues. V shed 5 bases, J shed 2 bases, and the junction held 7 bases outside the gene matches. CDR3 amino acids: CASSVTGTTTDTQYF. The CDR3 coding sequence is TGTGCCAGTAGTGTCACCGGGACTACCACAGATACGCAGTATTTT.

This clone was counted a few times. The chain links TRBV6-5 to TRBJ2-1; 10 nucleotides align to TRBD1. The CDR3 has 16 residues. Germline CDR1 MNHEY, CDR2 SVGAGI. With V trimmed by 0 bases and J by 2 bases, 1 base remained unmatched. The CDR3 bases are TGTGCCAGCAGTTACTCAGACAGGGGGCCCTACAATGAGCAGTTCTTC. Encoded protein: CASSYSDRGPYNEQFF.

V usage is TRBV7-2 and J usage is TRBJ1-1; no reliable D call. The CDR3 is made up of 14 amino acids. V lost 0 bases and J lost 11, with 16 bases in between. The germline V gene encodes CDR1 SGHTA and CDR2 FQGNSA. CDR3 protein: CASSLALSAGGAFF. CDR3 nucleotides: TGTGCCAGCAGCTTAGCGCTGTCAGCCGGCGGGGCTTTCTTT.

This clone was counted a few times. The chain joins TRBV18 to TRBJ2-3; TRBD1 might be the D (5 bases). The CDR3 length is 19 residues. CDR1 KGHSH and CDR2 LQKENI come from the germline V gene. V dropped 3 bases and J dropped 0 bases, with 22 bases sitting between them. CDR3 bases: TGTGCCAGCTCACCCGACAGACGGCCAAGAAACCCTAGCACAGATACGCAGTATTTT. This sequence encodes CASSPDRRPRNPSTDTQYF. The whole variable domain, remainder taken from reference TRBV18 and TRBJ2-3, is NAGVMQNPRHLVRRRGQEARLRCSPMKGHSHVYWYRQLPEEGLKFMVYLQKENIIDESGMPKERFSAEFPKEGPSILRIQQVVRGDSAAYFCASSPDRRPRNPSTDTQYFGPGTRLTVL.

The rearrangement uses TRBV5-1 and TRBJ1-1; 11 nucleotides agree with TRBD1. CDR1 and CDR2 from the germline V gene are SGHRS and YFSETQ. Germline trimming cut 4 bases from V and 2 bases from J; bases unmatched to any gene: 4. The CDR3 extends over 15 amino acids. CDR3 coding DNA: TGCGCCAGCAGCCGGGGACAGGGGGTAAACACTGAAGCTTTCTTT. Encoded protein: CASSRGQGVNTEAFF.

As concerns this clone: Sequence at one end of the junction differs from germline and may be a read error. This chain uses TRBV19 with TRBJ1-4; D is unresolved. Germline-derived CDR1 and CDR2 are LNHDA and SQIVND (reference sequence). The length of the CDR3 is 15 residues. CDR3 bases: TGTGCCAGTAGTATCTCGTTCGATCGGGGTGAAGAACTGTTTTTT. This encodes CASSISFDRGEELFF.

For this clone: A junction boundary mismatches the germline segment, possibly from a read error. J is TRBJ1-4 and V is TRBV7-2; maybe TRBD1 (5 bases). The CDR3 has 14 residues. Germline lookup yields CDR1 SGHTA and CDR2 FQGNSA. The CDR3, as DNA: TGTGCCAACAGCTTCTCAGGGCGGAGAGAAAAACTGTTTTTT. Translation: CANSFSGRREKLFF. The full variable domain, in which reference TRBV7-2 and TRBJ1-4 provide the parts outside the CDR3, is GAGVSQSPSNKVTEKGKDVELRCDPISGHTALYWYRQSLGQGLEFLIYFQGNSAPDKSGLPSDRFSAERTGGSVSTLTIQRTQQEDSAVYLCANSFSGRREKLFFGSGTQLSVL.

This sequence joins TRBV5-6 and TRBJ1-5; the match to TRBD1 covers 7 bases. CDR3 length: 14 amino acids. Per the germline V gene, CDR1 is SGHDT and CDR2 is YYEEEE. J was trimmed by 5 bases and V by 0 bases; bases with no gene match: 2. In DNA form, the CDR3 reads TGTGCCAGCAGCTTGGGGGACAGTCATCAGCCCCAGCATTTT. This translates into CASSLGDSHQPQHF.

The V and J genes are TRBV7-9 and TRBJ1-6, with D tentatively TRBD1 (5 bases). This CDR3 contains 14 residues. The V end was cut by 3 bases, the J end by 7 bases, with 10 bases between. Germline lookup yields CDR1 SEHNR and CDR2 FQNEAQ (reference sequence). The DNA for the CDR3 is TGTGCCAGCAGCTTGGCGGGGACCAATTCACCCCTCCACTTT. Protein sequence: CASSLAGTNSPLHF.